The 28 T cell receptor beta chains presented below share a single source sample, sequenced in a study of regulatory T cells in long-lasting Graves disease (dated by TCRdb to the early 2020s). According to the study, the label for this sample's time point signals: newly diagnosed GD, antithyroid drugs for less than 3 months. RNA was extracted from PBMCs in TRIzol for both TCR sequencing and RNA sequencing. Libraries came from multiplex PCR. The reads were generated on an Illumina HiSeq 4000. To build TCR beta libraries, CDR3 regions were amplified by Arm-PCR using iRepertoire HTBI primers. TCRdb reran the public reads through fastp at Q25 and MiXCR, keeping productive beta chains. Merged by CDR3 protein, the rows form single entries marked with the most common genes and DNA. The sample table records some 200,000 distinct CDR3 sequences; roughly a fifth of these occur just once. Of the sample, approximately 12% falls within the top ten clones.

These data are also associated with another study on T cells in Graves' hyperthyroidism and ophthalmopathy.

This material consisted of peripheral blood mononuclear cells (PBMCs), taken at new diagnosis, from a patient treated with antithyroid drugs. These receptors came from a woman between 25 and 40 years old with Graves disease. Donor details come from another sample of the same person, matched by shared clones.

This clonotype was seen ten or more times. This sequence joins TRBV20-1 and TRBJ2-7, with 9 bases that match TRBD2. After removal of 4 bases from V and 1 base from J, the junction contained 2 bases not matched to a gene. The germline gives CDR1 DFQATT, CDR2 SNEGSKA (reference sequence). The CDR3 loop spans 13 amino acids. The CDR3 here is CSAILAGSYEQYF. CDR3 nucleotides: TGCAGTGCTATCCTAGCGGGGTCCTACGAGCAGTACTTC.

This clonotype came up many times. The rearrangement joins TRBV27 to TRBJ2-3; 8 bases are a match to TRBD1. Germline CDR1 is MNHEY and CDR2 is SMNVEV (reference sequence). V was pared by 10 bases and J by 6 bases, with 12 bases of the junction left unmatched. There are 14 residues in the CDR3. In DNA form, the CDR3 reads TGTGCCAACAGCCCGGGACAGGTGGGGGATACGCAGTATTTT. This gives the protein CANSPGQVGDTQYF.

For this clonotype: A much larger clonotype is one base distant, so this may be a read error. The chain has TRBV6-2 or TRBV6-3 and TRBJ2-3; D uncertain. Germline CDR1 reads MNHEY; CDR2 reads SVGEGT. V was clipped by 5 bases and J by 8 bases, with 11 bases between them. This CDR3 contains 12 residues. In nucleotides, the CDR3 is TGTGCCAGCAGTACCCGACTCGTTACGCAGTATTTT. This translates into CASSTRLVTQYF.

This clonotype was seen a handful of times. This chain joins TRBV19 and TRBJ1-5; D unclear. With 8 bases removed from V and 0 bases from J, the gap between germline ends came to 11 bases. This CDR3 has 14 residues. CDR1 and CDR2 from the germline V gene are LNHDA and SQIVND (reference sequence). The CDR3 sequence: CASWTRNSNQPQHF. CDR3 sequence (DNA): TGTGCCAGTTGGACCCGGAATAGCAATCAGCCCCAGCATTTT. Complete variable domain (other parts from reference TRBV19 and TRBJ1-5): DGGITQSPKYLFRKEGQNVTLSCEQNLNHDAMYWYRQDPGQGLRLIYYSQIVNDFQKGDIAEGYSVSREKKESFPLTVTSAQKNPTAFYLCASWTRNSNQPQHFGDGTRLSIL.

The sample holds many counts of this clonotype. The V and J genes are TRBV5-1 and TRBJ2-7; D uncertain. The CDR3 is made up of 13 amino acids. V gave up 0 bases and J gave up 3 bases, with 7 bases separating them. Germline CDR1 and CDR2: SGHRS and YFSETQ. CDR3 sequence (DNA): TGCGCCAGCAGCTTGGCAGAGTTCTACGAGCAGTACTTC. Protein product: CASSLAEFYEQYF.

Many counts were recorded for this clonotype. The chain joins TRBV2 to TRBJ1-4; possibly TRBD1 for D (5 bases). V dropped 7 bases and J dropped 5 bases, with 17 bases sitting between them. Germline V gene lookup returns CDR1 SNHLY and CDR2 FYNNEI. This CDR3 is built from 15 residues. The CDR3 DNA follows: TGTGCCAGCAAAGGGAAGGGGAACATCAATGAAAAACTGTTTTTT. Protein product: CASKGKGNINEKLFF.

This clonotype has just a few counts. The rearrangement links TRBV20-1 to TRBJ1-1, with 9 bases matching TRBD1. Unmatched junction bases numbered 5, after V lost 3 bases and J lost 6 bases. The CDR3 has 13 amino acids. Per germline, CDR1 DFQATT and CDR2 SNEGSKA (reference sequence). Written as DNA, the CDR3 is TGCAGTGCTAGTTTACAGGGGGCTGCTGAAGCTTTCTTT. This translates into CSASLQGAAEAFF.

This clonotype was observed at least ten times. The chain has TRBV28 and TRBJ2-6, with D unresolved. The CDR3 runs 19 residues. With 3 bases removed from V and 0 bases from J, the gap between germline ends came to 18 bases. CDR1 and CDR2 from the germline V gene are MDHEN and SYDVKM. CDR3 sequence reads: CASSFPPGRTSSGANVLTF. The CDR3 DNA is TGTGCCAGCAGTTTTCCTCCTGGACGGACGAGCTCTGGGGCCAACGTCCTGACTTTC. Variable domain in full (rest from reference TRBV28 and TRBJ2-6): DVKVTQSSRYLVKRTGEKVFLECVQDMDHENMFWYRQDPGLGLRLIYFSYDVKMKEKGDIPEGYSVSREKKERFSLILESASTNQTSMYLCASSFPPGRTSSGANVLTFGAGSRLTVL.

This clonotype was picked up many times. The chain joins TRBV2 to TRBJ2-2; no clear D. Trimming left V 3 bases short and J 3 bases short, with 11 bases between. CDR1 and CDR2 (germline): SNHLY, FYNNEI. CDR3 length: 15 residues. The CDR3: CASSEGFRDTGELFF. CDR3 nucleotides: TGTGCCAGCAGTGAGGGGTTCCGGGACACCGGGGAGCTGTTTTTT.

This chain uses TRBV28 with TRBJ1-4, with 9 bases that match TRBD1. In germline, CDR1 is MDHEN, CDR2 SYDVKM. The V gene end was trimmed by 2 bases and the J gene end by 8 bases; junction bases not matched to a gene: 6. The CDR3 contains 15 residues. The CDR3 sequence: CASSLETGGREKLFF. The CDR3 nucleotides read TGTGCCAGCAGTTTAGAGACAGGGGGTCGAGAAAAACTGTTTTTT. Using reference TRBV28 and TRBJ1-4 for the parts outside the CDR3, the full variable domain is DVKVTQSSRYLVKRTGEKVFLECVQDMDHENMFWYRQDPGLGLRLIYFSYDVKMKEKGDIPEGYSVSREKKERFSLILESASTNQTSMYLCASSLETGGREKLFFGSGTQLSVL.

This clonotype showed up just a few times. The chain employs TRBV3-1 and TRBJ2-7; TRBD1 matches 9 bases. The CDR3 loop spans 13 amino acids. Germline V gene sequence: CDR1 LGHDT, CDR2 YNNKEL (reference sequence). With 7 bases clipped from V and 5 bases from J, the junction kept 6 bases outside the gene matches. CDR3 region: CASKAGQGHEQYF. The CDR3 DNA is TGTGCCAGCAAGGCGGGACAGGGCCACGAGCAGTACTTC.

At least ten counts were recorded for this clonotype. The CDR3 DNA reads TGCAGTGCTAGAATTCCGGCGGCAACTAATGAAAAACTGTTTTTT. Translating gives CSARIPAATNEKLFF. The chain couples TRBV20-1 to TRBJ1-4; no clear D gene. Germline loops: CDR1 DFQATT, CDR2 SNEGSKA (reference sequence). There are 15 residues in the CDR3. Trimming took off 2 bases at V and 0 bases at J, with 10 bases between the two ends.

This clonotype showed up just once. A far larger clone is just one base off, so this is likely a read error. This chain uses TRBV28 with TRBJ1-5; D is undetermined. The ends were cut back, 5 bases at V and 7 bases at J, with 15 bases in the middle. CDR3 length equals 14 residues. Germline V lookup: CDR1 MDHEN, CDR2 SYDVKM. The CDR3 sequence: CASSLQTVDQPQHF. In nucleotides, the CDR3 is TGTGCCAGCAGTCTCCAGACGGTCGACCAGCCCCAGCATTTT.

This clonotype appeared many times. CDR3 amino acids: CSAQDRGRSDTQYF. In DNA, the CDR3 is TGCAGTGCTCAGGACAGGGGGCGCTCGGATACGCAGTATTTT. This rearrangement joins TRBV20-1 to TRBJ2-3; 11 positions agree with TRBD1. The junction had 7 bases not matched to a gene; V was cut back by 5 bases and J by 6 bases. Germline values: CDR1 DFQATT, CDR2 SNEGSKA (reference sequence). CDR3 length equals 14 residues.

In its sample, this clonotype was seen many times. This chain joins TRBV6-5 and TRBJ1-2; TRBD1 aligns across 7 bases. J was trimmed by 9 bases and V by 4 bases; bases with no gene match: 8. CDR1 and CDR2 from the germline V gene are MNHEY and SVGAGI. The CDR3 consists of 13 residues. The CDR3 nucleotides read TGTGCCAGCAGTTCCACCGGGACAGTCCGCTACACCTTC. Translated: CASSSTGTVRYTF.

This clonotype was recorded many times. The chain combines TRBV29-1 with TRBJ1-2; a possible D gene is TRBD1 (6 bases). There are 13 residues in the CDR3. Trimming removed 7 bases from V and 13 bases from J, with 25 bases in between. The germline V gene has CDR1 SQVTM and CDR2 ANQGSEA. The CDR3, as DNA: TGCAGCGCAGTACATGAGCGGAGACAGGCCTTCACCTTC. Its translation is CSAVHERRQAFTF.

This clonotype was observed many times. The chain joins TRBV30 to TRBJ2-7; perhaps TRBD2 as D (6 bases). The CDR3 totals 14 residues. In germline, CDR1 is GTSNPN, CDR2 SVGIG (reference sequence). Deletions cut 0 bases from V and 3 bases from J, with 12 bases between. CDR3 in amino acids: CAWSVGGSGYEQYF. In DNA form, the CDR3 reads TGTGCCTGGAGTGTAGGAGGGTCGGGCTACGAGCAGTACTTC.

This clonotype was detected many times. The chain joins TRBV28 to TRBJ1-4; D ambiguous. With 5 bases removed from V and 7 bases from J, the gap between germline ends came to 14 bases. This CDR3 is 14 amino acids long. CDR1 and CDR2 from the germline V gene are MDHEN and SYDVKM. DNA of the CDR3: TGTGCCAGCAGTAAACCGGGAACTGGTGAAAAACTGTTTTTT. This gives the protein CASSKPGTGEKLFF.

This clonotype was counted many times. CDR3 protein: CASSLEGPQSGEQYF. In nucleotides, the CDR3 is TGTGCCAGCAGCTTGGAAGGCCCCCAAAGCGGCGAGCAGTACTTC. The J gene is TRBJ2-7, the V gene TRBV5-5, with a weak D call TRBD2 (5 bases). Trimming removed 0 bases from V and 6 bases from J, with 16 bases in between. Germline CDR1 SGHKS, CDR2 YYEKEE (reference sequence). The CDR3 has 15 amino acids.

This clonotype occurred many times. The chain combines TRBV20-1 with TRBJ1-4; D unclear. V was clipped by 2 bases and J by 7 bases, with 11 bases between them. The CDR3 runs 13 residues. CDR1 and CDR2 from the germline V gene are DFQATT and SNEGSKA (reference sequence). The CDR3 coding sequence is TGCAGTGCTAGATTAGGGTCTGGTGAAAAACTGTTTTTT. Protein product: CSARLGSGEKLFF.

This clonotype was recorded many times. This rearrangement joins TRBV24-1 to TRBJ2-1; D may be TRBD1 (6 bases). V shed 10 bases and J shed 7 bases, with 16 bases lying between them. Germline CDR1 reads KGHDR; CDR2 reads SFDVKD. CDR3 length: 13 residues. This CDR3 reads CATTPRGKNEQFF. The CDR3 DNA follows: TGTGCCACTACTCCAAGGGGGAAGAATGAGCAGTTCTTC.

This clonotype was seen at least ten times. In DNA, the CDR3 is TGTGCCAGTAGTATTGCGGGAGCGGGCGCAGATACGCAGTATTTT. Amino acids: CASSIAGAGADTQYF. The V call is TRBV19, the J call TRBJ2-3; 7 bases fit TRBD2. The CDR3 is made up of 15 amino acids. Germline values: CDR1 LNHDA, CDR2 SQIVND (reference sequence). V was pared by 3 bases and J by 4 bases, with 7 bases of the junction left unmatched.

This clonotype was recorded many times. V gene TRBV7-8 combines with J gene TRBJ2-5; the D is unclear. V dropped 5 bases and J dropped 5 bases, with 12 bases sitting between them. The V gene's germline CDR1 is SGHVS and CDR2 FQNEAQ. The CDR3 has 13 residues. The CDR3 DNA reads as TGTGCCAGCAGCCCGTACACAGTGGAGACCCAGTACTTC. It translates to CASSPYTVETQYF.

The chain combines TRBV20-1 with TRBJ1-1, with D tentatively TRBD1 (6 bases). V lost 5 bases, J lost 0 bases, and 19 bases lay in between. The germline V gene encodes CDR1 DFQATT and CDR2 SNEGSKA (reference sequence). CDR3 size: 16 residues. The CDR3 loop reads CSALGGAANMNTEAFF. As DNA, the CDR3 is TGCAGTGCTTTAGGGGGGGCGGCAAACATGAACACTGAAGCTTTCTTT.

This clonotype was counted ten times or more. The chain is built from TRBV6-1 and TRBJ1-6; no firm D call. Germline CDR1 MNHNS, CDR2 SASEGT. The CDR3 runs 16 residues. V was trimmed by 6 bases and J by 6 bases, leaving 18 bases between them. The CDR3: CASRPKVALGNSPLHF. Here the CDR3 DNA reads TGTGCCAGCAGACCCAAGGTGGCCCTCGGTAATTCACCCCTCCACTTT.

This clonotype was found many times. The chain employs TRBV7-2 and TRBJ2-7; D call uncertain. Trimming stripped 2 bases from V and 4 bases from J, with 12 bases between. The germline V gene encodes CDR1 SGHTA and CDR2 FQGNSA. The CDR3 contains 14 residues. The CDR3 loop reads CASSLNGWGYEQYF. The CDR3, as DNA: TGTGCCAGCAGCTTAAACGGATGGGGTTACGAGCAGTACTTC.

There are many counts of this clonotype. The chain uses TRBV11-3 and TRBJ2-1, with D perhaps assigned TRBD1 or TRBD2 (5 bases each). The DNA end is a closer match to TRBJ2-5, so the J assignment may be wrong. The CDR3 sequence is 13 residues long. Per the germline V gene, CDR1 is SGHNT and CDR2 is YENEEA. The CDR3 loop is CASSPGPAETQYF. DNA of the CDR3: TGTGCCAGCAGCCCGGGGCCTGCGGAGACCCAGTACTTC.

The chain recombines TRBV2 with TRBJ1-5, with 11 bases that match TRBD1. CDR3 length: 15 residues. After removal of 4 bases from V and 7 bases from J, the junction contained 6 bases not matched to a gene. Germline CDR1 and CDR2: SNHLY and FYNNEI. The CDR3 is CASSGPGQGGQPQHF. In nucleotides, the CDR3 is TGTGCCAGCAGTGGTCCGGGACAGGGGGGGCAGCCCCAGCATTTT.